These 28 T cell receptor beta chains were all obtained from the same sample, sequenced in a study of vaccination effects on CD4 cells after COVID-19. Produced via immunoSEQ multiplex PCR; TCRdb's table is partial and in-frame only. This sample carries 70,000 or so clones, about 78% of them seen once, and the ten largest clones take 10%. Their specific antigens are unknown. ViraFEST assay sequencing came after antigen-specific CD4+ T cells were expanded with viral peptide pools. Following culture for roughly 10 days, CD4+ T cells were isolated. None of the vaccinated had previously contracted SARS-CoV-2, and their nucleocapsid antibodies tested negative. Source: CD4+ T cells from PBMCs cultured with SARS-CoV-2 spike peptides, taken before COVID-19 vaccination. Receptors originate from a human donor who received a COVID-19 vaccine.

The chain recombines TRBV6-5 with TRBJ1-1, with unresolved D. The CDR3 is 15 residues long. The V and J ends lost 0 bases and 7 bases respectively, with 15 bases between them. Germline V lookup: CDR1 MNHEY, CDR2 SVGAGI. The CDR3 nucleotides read TGTGCCAGCAGTTACTCGTTCTCAGGTTACGGTGAAGCTTTCTTT. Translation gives CASSYSFSGYGEAFF.

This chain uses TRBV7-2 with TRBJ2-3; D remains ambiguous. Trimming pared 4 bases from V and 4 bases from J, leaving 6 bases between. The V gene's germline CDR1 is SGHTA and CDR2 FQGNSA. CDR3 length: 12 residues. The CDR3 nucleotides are TGTGCCAGCAGCTCCCGAGCAGATACGCAGTATTTT. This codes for CASSSRADTQYF.

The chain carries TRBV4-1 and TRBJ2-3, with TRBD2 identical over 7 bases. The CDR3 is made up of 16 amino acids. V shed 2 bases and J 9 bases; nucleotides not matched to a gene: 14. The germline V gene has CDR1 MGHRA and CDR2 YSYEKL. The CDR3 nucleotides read TGCGCCAGCAGCCAATCGCCCGGGGGGTTTCTAGGCACGCAGTATTTT. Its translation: CASSQSPGGFLGTQYF.

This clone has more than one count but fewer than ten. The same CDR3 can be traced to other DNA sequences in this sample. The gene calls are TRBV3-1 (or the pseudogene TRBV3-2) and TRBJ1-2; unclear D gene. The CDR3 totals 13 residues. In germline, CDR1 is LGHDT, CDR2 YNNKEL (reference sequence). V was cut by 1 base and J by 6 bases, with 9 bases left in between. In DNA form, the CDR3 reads TGTGCCAGCAGCCAAGTTGTTGGAGATGGCTACACCTTC. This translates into CASSQVVGDGYTF.

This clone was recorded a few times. The CDR3 spells CASRHGQGNSPLHF. Here the CDR3 DNA reads TGTGCCAGCAGGCACGGACAGGGCAATTCACCCCTCCACTTT. The J gene is TRBJ1-6, the V gene TRBV3-1 (or the pseudogene TRBV3-2); 8 bases line up with TRBD1. The CDR3 has 14 residues. V was pared by 6 bases and J by 7 bases, with 5 bases of the junction left unmatched. Germline loops: CDR1 LGHDT, CDR2 YNNKEL (reference sequence).

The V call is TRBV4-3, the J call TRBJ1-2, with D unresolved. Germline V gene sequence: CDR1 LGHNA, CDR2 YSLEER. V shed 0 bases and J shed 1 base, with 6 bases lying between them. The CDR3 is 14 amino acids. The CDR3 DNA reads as TGCGCCAGCAGCCAAGATTGGAATAACTATGGCTACACCTTC. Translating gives CASSQDWNNYGYTF.

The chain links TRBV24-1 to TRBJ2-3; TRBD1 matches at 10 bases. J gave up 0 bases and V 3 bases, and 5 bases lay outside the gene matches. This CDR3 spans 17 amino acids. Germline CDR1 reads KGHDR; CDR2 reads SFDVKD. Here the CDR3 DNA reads TGTGCCACCAGTGATCCAAGGACAGGGGGTAGCACAGATACGCAGTATTTT. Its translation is CATSDPRTGGSTDTQYF.

The CDR3 loop reads CASRQGQGQTEAFF. The CDR3 region has the DNA TGTGCCAGCAGGCAGGGACAGGGGCAGACTGAAGCTTTCTTT. The rearrangement joins TRBV6-5 to TRBJ1-1; 10 positions match TRBD1. V trimming: 6 bases; J trimming: 5 bases; junction bases outside the gene matches: 6. This CDR3 contains 14 residues. Germline V CDR1 and CDR2: MNHEY, SVGAGI.

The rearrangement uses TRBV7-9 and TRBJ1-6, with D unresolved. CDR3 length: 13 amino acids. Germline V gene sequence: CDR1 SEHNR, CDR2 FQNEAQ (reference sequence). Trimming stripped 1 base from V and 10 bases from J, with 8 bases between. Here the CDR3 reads CASSLVSRSPLHF. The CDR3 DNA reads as TGTGCCAGCAGCTTAGTGTCTCGGTCACCCCTCCACTTT.

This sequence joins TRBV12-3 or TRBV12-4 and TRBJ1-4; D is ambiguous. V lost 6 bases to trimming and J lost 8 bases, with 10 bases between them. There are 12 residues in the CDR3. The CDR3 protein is CASRKYGEKLFF. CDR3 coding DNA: TGTGCCAGCAGGAAGTATGGCGAAAAACTGTTTTTT.

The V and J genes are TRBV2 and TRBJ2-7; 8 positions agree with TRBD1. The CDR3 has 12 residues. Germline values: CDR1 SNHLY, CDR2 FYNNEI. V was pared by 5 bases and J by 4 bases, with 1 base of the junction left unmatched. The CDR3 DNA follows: TGTGCCAGCAGTCGACAGGGGTACGAGCAGTACGTC. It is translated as CASSRQGYEQYV.

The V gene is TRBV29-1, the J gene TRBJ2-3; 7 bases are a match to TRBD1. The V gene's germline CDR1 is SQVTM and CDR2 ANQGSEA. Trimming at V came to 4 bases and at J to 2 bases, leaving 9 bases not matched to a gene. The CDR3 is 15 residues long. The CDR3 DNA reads TGCAGCGTTGGGACAACAGGGGCCCTCACAGATACGCAGTATTTT. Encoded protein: CSVGTTGALTDTQYF.

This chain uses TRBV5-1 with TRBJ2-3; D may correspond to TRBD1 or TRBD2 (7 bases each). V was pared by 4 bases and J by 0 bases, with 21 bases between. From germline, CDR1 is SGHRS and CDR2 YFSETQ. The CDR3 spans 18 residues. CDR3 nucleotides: TGCGCCAGCAGCAAAATCACAGGGGAGGGAGAGAGCACAGATACGCAGTATTTT. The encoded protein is CASSKITGEGESTDTQYF.

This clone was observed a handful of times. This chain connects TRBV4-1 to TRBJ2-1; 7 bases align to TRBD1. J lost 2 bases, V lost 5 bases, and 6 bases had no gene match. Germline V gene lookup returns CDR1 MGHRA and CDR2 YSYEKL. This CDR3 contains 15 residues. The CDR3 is CASSNRQGPYNEQFF. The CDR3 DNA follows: TGCGCCAGCAGCAATCGACAGGGACCCTACAATGAGCAGTTCTTC.

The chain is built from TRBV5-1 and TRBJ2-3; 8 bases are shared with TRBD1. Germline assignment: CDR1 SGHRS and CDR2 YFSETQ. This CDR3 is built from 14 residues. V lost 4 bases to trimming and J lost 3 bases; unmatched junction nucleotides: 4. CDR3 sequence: CASSPGQGTDTQYF. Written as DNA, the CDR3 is TGCGCCAGCAGCCCTGGACAGGGAACAGATACGCAGTATTTT.

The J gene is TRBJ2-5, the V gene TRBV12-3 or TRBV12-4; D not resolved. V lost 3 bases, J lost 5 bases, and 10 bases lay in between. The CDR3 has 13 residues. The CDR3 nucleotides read TGTGCCAGCAGTTTTGGCGTCTCGGAGACCCAGTACTTC. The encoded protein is CASSFGVSETQYF.

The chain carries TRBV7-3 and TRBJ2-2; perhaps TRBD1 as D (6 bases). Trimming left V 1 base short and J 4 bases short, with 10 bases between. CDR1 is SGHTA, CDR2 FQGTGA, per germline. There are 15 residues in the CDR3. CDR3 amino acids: CASSLMGHPTGELFF. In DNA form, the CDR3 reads TGTGCCAGCAGCTTAATGGGACACCCCACCGGGGAGCTGTTTTTT.

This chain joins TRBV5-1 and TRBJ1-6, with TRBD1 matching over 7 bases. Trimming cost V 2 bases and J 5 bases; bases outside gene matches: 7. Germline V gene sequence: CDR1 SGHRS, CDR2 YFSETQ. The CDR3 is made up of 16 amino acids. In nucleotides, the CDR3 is TGCGCCAGCAGCTTAAATCCCGACAGGGATAATTCACCCCTCCACTTT. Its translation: CASSLNPDRDNSPLHF.

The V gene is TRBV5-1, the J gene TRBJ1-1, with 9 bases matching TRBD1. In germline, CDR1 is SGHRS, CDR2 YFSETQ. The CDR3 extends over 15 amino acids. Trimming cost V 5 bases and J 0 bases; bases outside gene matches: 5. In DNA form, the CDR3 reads TGCGCCAGCAGAGCCGGGACAGGGATGAACACTGAAGCTTTCTTT. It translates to CASRAGTGMNTEAFF.

CDR3 in amino acids: CSVGDRDNSPLHF. The CDR3 nucleotides are TGCAGCGTTGGGGACAGGGATAATTCACCCCTCCACTTT. V and J are TRBV29-1 and TRBJ1-6, with TRBD1 matching over 9 bases. Per germline, CDR1 SQVTM and CDR2 ANQGSEA. This CDR3 comprises 13 residues. The V and J ends lost 4 bases and 5 bases, in that order; junction bases with no gene match: 0.

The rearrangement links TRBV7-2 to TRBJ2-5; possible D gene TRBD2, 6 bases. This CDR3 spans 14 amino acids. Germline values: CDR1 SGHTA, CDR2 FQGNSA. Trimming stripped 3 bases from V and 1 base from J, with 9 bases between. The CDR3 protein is CASSFRGTQETQYF. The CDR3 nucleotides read TGTGCCAGCAGCTTTCGGGGGACCCAAGAGACCCAGTACTTC.

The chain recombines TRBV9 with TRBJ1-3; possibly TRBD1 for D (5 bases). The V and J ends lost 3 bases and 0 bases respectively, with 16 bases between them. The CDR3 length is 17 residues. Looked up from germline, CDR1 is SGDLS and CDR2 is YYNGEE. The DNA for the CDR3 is TGTGCCAGCAGCGCCCTCCACCCCGACAGCTCTGGAAACACCATATATTTT. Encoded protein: CASSALHPDSSGNTIYF.

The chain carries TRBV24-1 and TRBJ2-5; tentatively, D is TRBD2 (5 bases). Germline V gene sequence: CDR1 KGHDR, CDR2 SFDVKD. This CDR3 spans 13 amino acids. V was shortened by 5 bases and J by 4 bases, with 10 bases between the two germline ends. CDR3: CATSGGSRETQYF. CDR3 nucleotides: TGTGCCACCAGTGGAGGGTCGAGAGAGACCCAGTACTTC.

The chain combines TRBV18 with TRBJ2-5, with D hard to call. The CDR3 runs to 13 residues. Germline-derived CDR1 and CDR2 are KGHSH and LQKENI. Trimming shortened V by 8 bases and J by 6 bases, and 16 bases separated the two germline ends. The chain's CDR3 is CASAILDDQTQYF. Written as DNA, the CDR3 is TGTGCCAGCGCAATCCTAGACGATCAGACCCAGTACTTC. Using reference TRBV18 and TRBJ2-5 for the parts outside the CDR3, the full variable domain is NAGVMQNPRHLVRRRGQEARLRCSPMKGHSHVYWYRQLPEEGLKFMVYLQKENIIDESGMPKERFSAEFPKEGPSILRIQQVVRGDSAAYFCASAILDDQTQYFGPGTRLLVL.

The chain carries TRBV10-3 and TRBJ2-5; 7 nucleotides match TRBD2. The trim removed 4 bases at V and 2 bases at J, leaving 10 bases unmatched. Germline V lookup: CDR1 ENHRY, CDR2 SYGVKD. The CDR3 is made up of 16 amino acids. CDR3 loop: CAISGSSGQGQETQYF. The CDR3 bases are TGTGCCATCAGTGGGTCTAGCGGCCAAGGACAAGAGACCCAGTACTTC.

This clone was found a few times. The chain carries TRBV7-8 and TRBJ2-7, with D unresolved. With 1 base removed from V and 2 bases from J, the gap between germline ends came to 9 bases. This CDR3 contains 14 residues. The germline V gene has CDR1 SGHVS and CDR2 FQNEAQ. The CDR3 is CASSLGEWAYEQYV. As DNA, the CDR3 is TGTGCCAGCAGCTTAGGGGAATGGGCCTACGAGCAGTACGTC.

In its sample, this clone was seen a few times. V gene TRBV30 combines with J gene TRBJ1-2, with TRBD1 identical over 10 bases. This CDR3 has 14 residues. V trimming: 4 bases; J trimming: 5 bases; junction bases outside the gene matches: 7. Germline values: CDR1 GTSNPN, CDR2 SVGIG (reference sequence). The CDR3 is CAWTEDRGGYGYTF. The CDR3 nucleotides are TGTGCCTGGACCGAGGACAGGGGGGGTTATGGCTACACCTTC.

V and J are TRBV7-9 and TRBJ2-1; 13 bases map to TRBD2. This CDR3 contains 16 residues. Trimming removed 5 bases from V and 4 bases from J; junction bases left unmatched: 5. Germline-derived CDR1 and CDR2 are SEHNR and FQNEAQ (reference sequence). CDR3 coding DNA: TGTGCCAGCAGCCGAAGGACTAGCGGGGGATACAATGAGCAGTTCTTC. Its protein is CASSRRTSGGYNEQFF.